A selection of T cell receptor beta chains follows, all from one sample in a study of T cells after yellow fever vaccination. Each CDR3 protein gets one entry after TCRdb re-called the 5' RACE reads with MiXCR. Counted here are some 320,000 distinct CDR3 sequences, 8.7% occurring once; the ten biggest clones make up approximately 3.5%. The sample here was CD4+ T cells sorted from PBMCs, taken 5 days after the yellow fever booster vaccination. These receptor sequences come from a man between 18 and 29 years old who received the YFV17D yellow fever vaccine. Each CDR3 is given with its conserved first and last residue. D genes are given only for firm matches. Some rows mark clone size as missing; the rest say once, few, many or name a class of expanded clone.

J	V	D	size	length	CDR3	DNA
TRBJ1-2	TRBV20-1	NA	NA	12	CSASRPGDGYTF	TGCAGTGCTAGTAGGCCAGGGGATGGCTACACCTTC
TRBJ1-1	TRBV20-1	TRBD1	few	14	CSAVGQGMGTEAFF	TGCAGTGCTGTGGGACAGGGGATGGGTACTGAAGCTTTCTTT
TRBJ1-6	TRBV7-2	TRBD1	few	13	CASNGDRRSPLHF	TGTGCCAGCAACGGGGACAGGCGGTCACCCCTCCACTTT
TRBJ1-2	TRBV29-1	NA	NA	14	CSVTGPLGVYGYTF	TGCAGCGTCACAGGCCCTCTTGGGGTCTATGGCTACACCTTC
TRBJ1-6	TRBV2	NA	NA	13	CASKSDYNSPLHF	TGTGCCAGCAAGTCAGATTATAATTCACCCCTCCACTTT
TRBJ2-1	TRBV4-2	NA	NA	15	CASSQEIARYNEQFF	TGTGCCAGCAGCCAAGAGATAGCGAGGTACAATGAGCAGTTCTTC
TRBJ2-7	TRBV7-9	NA	few	15	CASSFSGTEAYEQYF	TGTGCCAGCAGCTTTAGTGGGACCGAGGCCTACGAGCAGTACTTC
TRBJ2-5	TRBV20-1	NA	NA	14	CSARDPLRGETQYF	TGCAGTGCTAGGGATCCGCTCCGTGGGGAGACCCAGTACTTC
TRBJ1-1	TRBV6-2/TRBV6-3	NA	NA	13	CASSFFGGVEAFF	TGTGCCAGCAGTTTCTTCGGGGGCGTGGAAGCTTTCTTT
TRBJ2-1	TRBV7-2	TRBD1	NA	15	CASSPGQGPGRGQFF	TGTGCCAGCAGCCCAGGACAGGGGCCAGGTCGTGGGCAGTTCTTC
TRBJ1-1	TRBV5-1	NA	few	13	CASKGQFNTEAFF	TGCGCCAGCAAAGGCCAATTCAACACTGAAGCTTTCTTT
TRBJ2-2	TRBV20-1	NA	many	13	CSARVGGVDELFF	TGCAGTGCTAGAGTAGGGGGGGTGGACGAGCTGTTTTTT
TRBJ2-1	TRBV10-3	NA	few	15	CAISGPGSAYNEQFF	TGTGCCATCAGTGGCCCGGGGAGCGCCTACAATGAGCAGTTCTTC
TRBJ2-1	TRBV12-3/TRBV12-4	NA	few	14	CASSLQESNNEQFF	TGTGCCAGCAGTTTACAGGAATCGAACAATGAGCAGTTCTTC
TRBJ1-2	TRBV30	TRBD1	NA	13	CAWSPSTGMGYTF	TGTGCCTGGAGTCCCTCGACAGGGATGGGCTACACCTTC
TRBJ2-2	TRBV10-3	TRBD1	many	16	CAISRDRGVRSGELFF	TGTGCCATCAGCCGGGACAGGGGAGTCCGAAGCGGGGAGCTGTTTTTT
TRBJ2-5	TRBV7-2	NA	many	14	CASSLGDWQETQYF	TGTGCCAGCAGCTTAGGAGACTGGCAAGAGACCCAGTACTTC
TRBJ2-1	TRBV6-6	NA	NA	16	CASGSPWQGTYNEQFF	TGTGCCAGCGGATCCCCGTGGCAGGGGACCTACAATGAGCAGTTCTTC
TRBJ1-2	TRBV6-2/TRBV6-3	TRBD1	NA	15	CASRQNRGRSIGYTF	TGTGCCAGCAGACAGAACAGGGGGCGTTCGATCGGCTACACCTTC
TRBJ2-1	TRBV2	NA	few	12	CASSPQVDEQFF	TGTGCCAGCAGTCCTCAGGTCGATGAGCAGTTCTTC
TRBJ1-5	TRBV7-9	TRBD1	few	16	CASSLEGGAGNQPQHF	TGTGCCAGCAGCTTAGAAGGGGGCGCGGGGAATCAGCCCCAGCATTTT
TRBJ1-2	TRBV12-3/TRBV12-4	TRBD1	NA	13	CASSYAGTDGYTF	TGTGCCAGCAGTTATGCCGGGACAGATGGCTACACCTTC
TRBJ2-1	TRBV2	TRBD2	few	15	CASSPGTSGGVEQFF	TGTGCCAGCAGCCCCGGGACTAGCGGGGGTGTTGAGCAGTTCTTC
TRBJ2-7	TRBV5-1	NA	NA	14	CASSPSRQYYEQYF	TGCGCCAGCAGCCCCTCCCGTCAGTACTACGAGCAGTACTTC
TRBJ2-2	TRBV13	TRBD1	NA	17	CASSTGGTGLNTGELFF	TGTGCCAGCAGCACCGGCGGGACAGGTTTAAACACCGGGGAGCTGTTTTTT
TRBJ2-3	TRBV7-3	TRBD2	NA	14	CASRLAGFTDTQYF	TGTGCCAGCAGGCTAGCGGGGTTCACAGATACGCAGTATTTT
TRBJ2-3	TRBV4-3	TRBD2	few	17	CASSQGLAGSSTDTQYF	TGCGCCAGCAGCCAAGGACTAGCGGGATCTAGCACAGATACGCAGTATTTT
TRBJ2-3	TRBV4-1	NA	once	15	CASSQGVVSTDTQYF	TGCGCCAGCAGCCAAGGGGTGGTCAGCACAGATACGCAGTATTTT
TRBJ2-5	TRBV4-3	NA	NA	15	CASSPRGIYQETQYF	TGCGCCAGCAGCCCTCGCGGCATCTATCAAGAGACCCAGTACTTC
TRBJ1-2	TRBV12-3/TRBV12-4	NA	few	12	CASNGDSYGYTF	TGTGCCAGCAACGGAGATTCCTATGGCTACACCTTC
TRBJ2-3	TRBV6-1	NA	few	13	CASSQPPTDTQYF	TGTGCCAGCAGCCAGCCCCCCACAGATACGCAGTATTTT
TRBJ1-5	TRBV6-1	NA	NA	16	CASSEAPGARGQPQHF	TGTGCCAGCAGTGAAGCGCCGGGGGCGCGCGGTCAGCCCCAGCATTTT
TRBJ1-4	TRBV27	TRBD1	few	14	CASSQQGAYEKLFF	TGTGCCAGCAGTCAACAGGGGGCGTATGAAAAACTGTTTTTT
TRBJ2-3	TRBV7-3	TRBD2	NA	15	CASSSSSGGPNTQYF	TGTGCCAGCAGCTCGTCCTCGGGGGGGCCGAATACGCAGTATTTT
TRBJ1-1	TRBV2	TRBD1	NA	13	CASIIDRDTEAFF	TGTGCCAGCATTATAGACAGGGACACTGAAGCTTTCTTT
TRBJ2-7	TRBV15	TRBD1	NA	15	CATSRGTGEAYEQYF	TGTGCCACCAGCAGAGGGACAGGGGAGGCCTACGAGCAGTACTTC
TRBJ2-1	TRBV7-2	TRBD2	many	16	CASSHRLAGPYNEQFF	TGTGCCAGCAGTCACAGACTAGCGGGACCTTACAATGAGCAGTTCTTC
TRBJ1-1	TRBV29-1	NA	few	14	CSVSAGVSGTEAFF	TGCAGCGTTTCGGCAGGGGTGAGTGGCACTGAAGCTTTCTTT
TRBJ2-5	TRBV7-6	TRBD2	NA	14	CASSRAGLKETQYF	TGTGCCAGCAGCCGAGCGGGGCTGAAAGAGACCCAGTACTTC
TRBJ2-3	TRBV3-1	NA	many	15	CASSLGTGDTDTQYF	TGTGCCAGCAGCCTTGGGACGGGCGACACAGATACGCAGTATTTT
TRBJ2-7	TRBV20-1	NA	many	12	CSAKGRVDEQYF	TGCAGTGCTAAGGGCAGGGTAGACGAGCAGTACTTC
TRBJ2-3	TRBV30	NA	NA	14	CAWIRGAPVDTQYF	TGTGCCTGGATTCGGGGGGCCCCAGTGGATACGCAGTATTTT
TRBJ2-5	TRBV28	NA	many	15	CASKRGGGSQETQYF	TGTGCCAGCAAGAGGGGTGGTGGATCTCAAGAGACCCAGTACTTC
TRBJ2-7	TRBV7-2	NA	many	13	CASSLGEPHEQYF	TGTGCCAGCAGCTTAGGGGAACCACACGAGCAGTACTTC
TRBJ2-5	TRBV24-1	NA	NA	13	CATSGLVSETQYF	TGTGCCACCAGTGGACTAGTTTCCGAGACCCAGTACTTC
TRBJ2-1	TRBV27	NA	many	15	CASSGFTAGTNEQFF	TGTGCCAGCAGCGGGTTTACAGCCGGGACTAATGAGCAGTTCTTC
TRBJ2-6	TRBV11-2	NA	NA	15	CASSPHGFGANVLTF	TGTGCCAGCAGCCCCCACGGGTTTGGGGCCAACGTCCTGACTTTC
TRBJ1-2	TRBV27	TRBD1	many	12	CASSGRGYGYTF	TGTGCCAGCAGTGGCAGGGGGTATGGCTACACCTTC
TRBJ2-1	TRBV9	TRBD2	few	15	CASSVRAGPPNEQFF	TGTGCCAGCAGCGTACGAGCGGGGCCACCCAATGAGCAGTTCTTC
TRBJ2-3	TRBV11-1	NA	few	13	CASSWARGDTQYF	TGTGCCAGCAGCTGGGCTAGAGGAGATACGCAGTATTTT
TRBJ2-3	TRBV4-1	NA	NA	16	CASSKAPPAAGDTQYF	TGCGCCAGCAGCAAGGCCCCTCCAGCGGCGGGGGATACGCAGTATTTT
TRBJ1-5	TRBV4-2	NA	few	15	CTSSQDPGANQPQHF	TGTACCAGCAGCCAAGATCCAGGGGCCAATCAGCCCCAGCATTTT
TRBJ2-3	TRBV7-9	NA	few	11	CASGERDTQYF	TGTGCCAGCGGCGAAAGGGATACGCAGTATTTT
TRBJ1-2	TRBV15	TRBD1	few	15	CATSRDGQGNYGYTF	TGTGCCACCAGCAGGGACGGACAGGGGAACTATGGCTACACCTTC
TRBJ2-3	TRBV9	TRBD2	many	20	CASSVATSGGQKSSTDTQYF	TGTGCCAGCAGCGTAGCGACTAGCGGGGGCCAAAAATCCTCCACAGATACGCAGTATTTT
TRBJ1-4	TRBV7-9	NA	NA	15	CASSLVGGVGEKLFF	TGTGCCAGCAGCTTAGTTGGTGGTGTGGGTGAAAAACTGTTTTTT
TRBJ1-2	TRBV21-1	NA	NA	16	CASSQRGKGYNYGYTF	TGTGCCAGCAGTCAAAGGGGCAAGGGGTATAACTATGGCTACACCTTC
TRBJ1-4	TRBV14	NA	many	14	CASSQVGVSGKLFF	TGTGCCAGCAGCCAAGTCGGGGTTTCTGGAAAACTGTTTTTT